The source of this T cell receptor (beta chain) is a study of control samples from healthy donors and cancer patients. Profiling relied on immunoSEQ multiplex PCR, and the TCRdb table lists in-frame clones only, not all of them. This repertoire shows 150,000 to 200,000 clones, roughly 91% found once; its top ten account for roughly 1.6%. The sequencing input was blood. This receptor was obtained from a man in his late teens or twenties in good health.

The CDR3 DNA follows: TGTGCCAGCAGTTTACCTGGAAACACCATATATTTT. Translation gives CASSLPGNTIYF. V usage is TRBV28 and J usage is TRBJ1-3, with unresolved D. Trimming cost V 2 bases and J 2 bases, with 1 base left between them. CDR1 is MDHEN, CDR2 SYDVKM, per germline. The CDR3 consists of 12 residues.